This T cell receptor beta chain was found in a study of T cell responses to AZD1222 COVID-19 vaccine. Whole-study findings and limits: Variant regions that are unmutated are reportedly the target of nearly half of spike-specific TCRs. The donor cohort was predominantly white British with a female majority, and clonal diversity may have been underestimated. Repertoire sampling occurred only after the peak T cell response.

J was trimmed by 4 bases and V by 0 bases; bases with no gene match: 4. Germline CDR1 reads SGDLS; CDR2 reads YYNGEE. The CDR3 loop spans 15 amino acids. Comments on this clone: The antigen remains undetermined.

Clones were sequenced by immunoSEQ multiplex PCR, and TCRdb holds only the in-frame ones, with some missing. The sample yields roughly 120,000 clones, about 87% seen once. The chain links TRBV9 to TRBJ2-3; 8 nucleotides match TRBD2. This receptor was obtained from an adult in good health. The specimen was peripheral blood, collected on day 0 of AZD1222 vaccination. CDR3 in DNA: TGTGCCAGCAGCGTAGTGTCGGGGGGGTCAGATACGCAGTATTTT. Encoded protein: CASSVVSGGSDTQYF.